These 19 T cell receptor beta chains share one sample of origin, sequenced in a study of cytomegalovirus exposure and HLA in healthy donors. Primers for the PCR totalled 60 Vbeta and 13 Jbeta. Profiled with immunoSEQ multiplex PCR; TCRdb holds only in-frame clones, not every one. The repertoire holds around 100,000 clones, with 70% as singletons. The sequenced sample consisted of PBMCs. Every receptor here comes from a man aged 35 to 55 in good health and CMV-seropositive.

The sample holds a few counts of this clone. The chain joins TRBV6-5 to TRBJ2-3, with 8 bases lining up with TRBD2. The germline V gene has CDR1 MNHEY and CDR2 SVGAGI. The CDR3 covers 16 residues. The trim removed 0 bases at V and 1 base at J, leaving 3 bases unmatched. CDR3 in amino acids: CASSYSGGGRTDTQYF. The CDR3, as DNA: TGTGCCAGCAGTTACTCCGGCGGGGGGCGCACAGATACGCAGTATTTT.

The V gene is TRBV10-3, the J gene TRBJ2-3, with D perhaps matching TRBD2 (6 bases). The ends were cut back, 5 bases at V and 0 bases at J, with 15 bases in the middle. In germline, CDR1 is ENHRY, CDR2 SYGVKD. The CDR3 totals 16 residues. The CDR3 protein is CAISNSGRSSTDTQYF. For the CDR3, the DNA is TGTGCCATCAGTAATTCGGGGAGGTCTAGCACAGATACGCAGTATTTT.

The gene calls are TRBV10-3 and TRBJ2-5, with a weak D call TRBD2 (6 bases). This CDR3 is 14 amino acids long. Trimming removed 3 bases from V and 5 bases from J, with 13 bases in between. The germline V gene has CDR1 ENHRY and CDR2 SYGVKD. CDR3: CAISDGGARETQYF. The CDR3 DNA reads as TGTGCCATCAGTGACGGAGGGGCGCGGGAGACCCAGTACTTC.

There are a few counts of this clone. The chain couples TRBV7-3 to TRBJ2-3; tentative D call: TRBD1 (5 bases). V lost 0 bases to trimming and J lost 4 bases, with 8 bases between them. Looked up from germline, CDR1 is SGHTA and CDR2 is FQGTGA. The length of the CDR3 is 14 residues. The CDR3: CASSLTRGADTQYF. Written as DNA, the CDR3 is TGTGCCAGCAGCTTAACTAGGGGCGCAGATACGCAGTATTTT. The full variable domain, completed using reference TRBV7-3 and TRBJ2-3, is GAGVSQTPSNKVTEKGKYVELRCDPISGHTALYWYRQSLGQGPEFLIYFQGTGAADDSGLPNDRFFAVRPEGSVSTLKIQRTERGDSAVYLCASSLTRGADTQYFGPGTRLTVL.

The rearrangement uses TRBV18 and TRBJ1-1, with D tentatively TRBD1 (6 bases). Germline lookup yields CDR1 KGHSH and CDR2 LQKENI. The CDR3 is 13 amino acids. Trimming removed 6 bases at V and 5 bases at J, with 13 bases between. This chain's CDR3 is CASSRTGITEAFF. The DNA for the CDR3 is TGTGCCAGCTCTCGAACAGGGATTACTGAAGCTTTCTTT.

V gene TRBV2 combines with J gene TRBJ2-5; TRBD1 might be the D (6 bases). V was trimmed by 6 bases and J by 0 bases, leaving 14 bases between them. Germline V gene data show CDR1 as SNHLY and CDR2 as FYNNEI. CDR3 length equals 15 residues. The CDR3 loop reads CASSSSDSYQETQYF. The CDR3 DNA is TGTGCCAGCAGCTCCTCGGACAGTTACCAAGAGACCCAGTACTTC. Filled out from reference TRBV2 and TRBJ2-5, the complete variable domain reads EPEVTQTPSHQVTQMGQEVILRCVPISNHLYFYWYRQILGQKVEFLVSFYNNEISEKSEIFDDQFSVERPDGSNFTLKIRSTKLEDSAMYFCASSSSDSYQETQYFGPGTRLLVL.

V and J are TRBV9 and TRBJ1-4; D remains unclear. Per germline, CDR1 SGDLS and CDR2 YYNGEE. The CDR3 extends over 15 amino acids. The V end lost 3 bases, the J end lost 0 bases, and 9 bases lay between the germline ends. The DNA for the CDR3 is TGTGCCAGCAGCGGAGAACTTTCAACTAATGAAAAACTGTTTTTT. It is translated as CASSGELSTNEKLFF.

The rearrangement links TRBV19 to TRBJ1-5, with 7 bases lining up with TRBD1. There are 14 residues in the CDR3. Germline loops: CDR1 LNHDA, CDR2 SQIVND (reference sequence). V was clipped by 5 bases and J by 7 bases; unmatched bases: 8. CDR3 in DNA: TGTGCCAGTAGTCTCAGACAGGGCGGACAGCCCCAGCATTTT. Residues: CASSLRQGGQPQHF.

This chain links TRBV6-1 with TRBJ2-4; D ambiguous. CDR3 length equals 15 residues. CDR1 and CDR2 from the germline V gene are MNHNS and SASEGT. Trimming pared 3 bases from V and 1 base from J, leaving 10 bases between. CDR3: CASSDGDVAKNIQYF. CDR3 coding DNA: TGTGCCAGCAGTGACGGAGATGTGGCCAAAAACATTCAGTACTTC.

This sequence joins TRBV7-9 and TRBJ1-1; TRBD1 matches at 7 bases. Trimming removed 3 bases from V and 4 bases from J; junction bases left unmatched: 5. CDR1 and CDR2 (germline): SEHNR, FQNEAQ (reference sequence). The CDR3 length is 14 residues. The CDR3 nucleotides are TGTGCCAGCAGCTTCGACAGGGCGATCACTGAAGCTTTCTTT. Protein: CASSFDRAITEAFF. Full variable domain (rest looked up from reference TRBV7-9 and TRBJ1-1): DTGVSQNPRHKITKRGQNVTFRCDPISEHNRLYWYRQTLGQGPEFLTYFQNEAQLEKSRLLSDRFSAERPKGSFSTLEIQRTEQGDSAMYLCASSFDRAITEAFFGQGTRLTVV.

The V and J genes are TRBV7-2 and TRBJ1-2; D might be TRBD1 (6 bases). V was shortened by 1 base and J by 6 bases, with 12 bases between the two germline ends. CDR1 and CDR2 (germline): SGHTA, FQGNSA. CDR3 length equals 14 residues. CDR3 DNA sequence: TGTGCCAGCAGCTTAGTAGGGACACCCAATGGCTACACCTTC. This sequence encodes CASSLVGTPNGYTF.

V usage is TRBV27 and J usage is TRBJ2-1; 7 bases line up with TRBD1. Germline trimming cut 6 bases from V and 0 bases from J; bases unmatched to any gene: 2. CDR1 MNHEY and CDR2 SMNVEV come from the germline V gene (reference sequence). The CDR3 has 14 residues. CDR3 loop: CASSNRGSYNEQFF. The CDR3 DNA sequence: TGTGCCAGCAGCAACAGGGGCTCCTACAATGAGCAGTTCTTC.

A few counts support this clone. Different DNA sequences within this sample yield the same CDR3. The chain has TRBV6-5 and TRBJ2-7; weak D call: TRBD2 (6 bases). Trimming took 0 bases from V and 0 from J, leaving 9 bases between them. CDR1 and CDR2 (germline): MNHEY, SVGAGI. This CDR3 contains 15 residues. In DNA form, the CDR3 reads TGTGCCAGCAGTTACTCGAGGGACTCCTCCTACGAGCAGTACTTC. Residues: CASSYSRDSSYEQYF.

This clone was counted once. The chain carries TRBV5-1 and TRBJ2-1, with 9 bases matching TRBD2. The CDR3 covers 14 residues. J lost 6 bases, V lost 4 bases, and 5 bases had no gene match. Germline V gene data show CDR1 as SGHRS and CDR2 as YFSETQ. The DNA for the CDR3 is TGCGCCAGCAGCCCTCAGACTAGCGGCAATGAGCAGTTCTTC. As protein: CASSPQTSGNEQFF.

This chain connects TRBV19 to TRBJ1-5, with no clear D. Per the germline V gene, CDR1 is LNHDA and CDR2 is SQIVND (reference sequence). The V and J ends lost 1 base and 4 bases respectively, with 8 bases between them. The CDR3 has 14 residues. The CDR3 coding sequence is TGTGCCAGTAGTATAGGTTTTGAGAATCAGCCCCAGCATTTT. This translates into CASSIGFENQPQHF. The full variable domain, rest sourced from reference TRBV19 and TRBJ1-5, is DGGITQSPKYLFRKEGQNVTLSCEQNLNHDAMYWYRQDPGQGLRLIYYSQIVNDFQKGDIAEGYSVSREKKESFPLTVTSAQKNPTAFYLCASSIGFENQPQHFGDGTRLSIL.

The gene calls are TRBV29-1 and TRBJ2-3, with a possible D match to TRBD2 (5 bases). This CDR3 is 15 amino acids long. Germline CDR1 is SQVTM and CDR2 is ANQGSEA. Trimming removed 0 bases at V and 0 bases at J, with 10 bases between. The CDR3 DNA reads TGCAGCGTTGAAGACTTTGGCGGGAGCACAGATACGCAGTATTTT. Translating it yields CSVEDFGGSTDTQYF.

CDR3 DNA sequence: TGTGCCAGCAGCCTCGGGACTAGCGGGAGAGTGGGATACAATGAGCAGTTCTTC. Its translation is CASSLGTSGRVGYNEQFF. This chain joins TRBV13 and TRBJ2-1; the match to TRBD2 covers 14 bases. This CDR3 region has 18 residues. The junction had 10 bases not matched to a gene; V was cut back by 5 bases and J by 4 bases. CDR1 is PRHDT, CDR2 FYEKMQ, per germline (reference sequence).

The chain has TRBV6-6 and TRBJ2-7; 9 bases are shared with TRBD2. Losses at the gene ends were 3 bases for V and 5 bases for J; bases not matched to a gene: 8. The CDR3 covers 15 residues. The germline V gene encodes CDR1 MNHNY and CDR2 SVGAGI (reference sequence). This chain's CDR3 is CASSYYLAGADEQYF. DNA for the CDR3: TGTGCCAGCAGTTATTACTTAGCGGGAGCGGACGAGCAGTACTTC.

This chain joins TRBV6-6 and TRBJ1-3; 8 bases are shared with TRBD1. Unmatched junction bases numbered 6, after V lost 5 bases and J lost 0 bases. The CDR3 loop spans 16 amino acids. Per germline, CDR1 MNHNY and CDR2 SVGAGI (reference sequence). The DNA of the CDR3 is TGTGCCAGCAGTGCTCGACAGGGGTACTCTGGAAACACCATATATTTT. Amino acid sequence: CASSARQGYSGNTIYF.